This T cell receptor beta chain came from a study of CD8 T cells in Susac syndrome. Whole-study findings and limits: The study's TCR sequencing and HLA analysis covered a relatively small number of individuals, and the study acknowledged this.

Random hexamers primed reverse transcription of roughly 0.5 to 1 ug RNA. Coverage of TCR beta CDR3 amplification by immunoSEQ multiplex PCR extended to 54 Vbeta and 13 Jbeta. TCRdb used MiXCR to reprocess the immunoSEQ multiplex PCR reads, holding one entry per CDR3 protein. The table has approximately 190,000 distinct CDR3 sequences, roughly 92% seen once. As regards this clonotype: Its target is not known.

CD8+ and CD4+ T cells taken from blood had their TCR beta sequenced. Material: CD4+ T cells from PBMCs. The sequence was obtained from a human donor in good health.

The chain's CDR3 is CATSLSRGGNQETQYF. The CDR3 DNA reads TGTGCCACCAGCCTATCTCGAGGGGGAAACCAAGAGACCCAGTACTTC. The chain uses TRBV15 and TRBJ2-5; tentatively, D is TRBD1 (6 bases). This CDR3 contains 16 residues. V was cut by 5 bases and J by 0 bases, with 16 bases left in between. Germline V lookup: CDR1 LNHNV, CDR2 YYDKDF (reference sequence).